What follows are 11 T cell receptor beta chains derived from one specimen sequenced in a study of blood T cell repertoires in COVID-19. TCRdb's copy holds only in-frame clones and misses some; the assay was immunoSEQ multiplex PCR. The table lists around 130,000 clones, 85% of them singletons. Input material: peripheral blood. The receptors derive from a man in his 60s with acute or convalescent COVID-19.

The chain carries TRBV4-2 and TRBJ2-5; 9 bases map to TRBD1. From germline, CDR1 is LGHNA and CDR2 YNFKEQ. Trimming cost V 3 bases and J 4 bases; bases outside gene matches: 6. The CDR3 spans 15 residues. The CDR3 DNA follows: TGTGCCAGCAGCCAGGGACAGGGAGAGGGAGAGACCCAGTACTTC. It codes for CASSQGQGEGETQYF.

As DNA, the CDR3 is TGTGCCAGCAGCCAGGGGCAGGGGGCAAACATTCAGTACTTC. Residues: CASSQGQGANIQYF. This chain joins TRBV3-1 (or the pseudogene TRBV3-2) and TRBJ2-4, with TRBD1 matching over 8 bases. Germline V gene lookup returns CDR1 LGHDT and CDR2 YNNKEL (reference sequence). There are 14 residues in the CDR3. The junction had 4 bases not matched to a gene; V was cut back by 3 bases and J by 6 bases.

This rearrangement joins TRBV4-3 to TRBJ2-7; 9 bases are a match to TRBD1. This CDR3 contains 15 residues. The germline V gene has CDR1 LGHNA and CDR2 YSLEER. With 1 base clipped from V and 4 bases from J, the junction kept 5 bases outside the gene matches. The CDR3 DNA sequence: TGCGCCAGCAGCCAAGCCGGGACAGGGTCTTACGAGCAGTACTTC. This codes for CASSQAGTGSYEQYF.

The chain combines TRBV11-1 with TRBJ2-3, with TRBD1 matching over 9 bases. V lost 4 bases, J lost 2 bases, and 4 bases stayed unmatched. CDR1 and CDR2 (germline): SGHAT, FQDESV (reference sequence). The CDR3 totals 15 residues. CDR3 region: CASSSGTGTTDTQYF. In DNA, the CDR3 is TGTGCCAGCAGCTCGGGGACAGGGACCACAGATACGCAGTATTTT.

The V call is TRBV15, the J call TRBJ2-1; weak D call: TRBD2 (6 bases). Trimming left V 0 bases short and J 6 bases short, with 18 bases between. This CDR3 has 17 residues. CDR1 LNHNV and CDR2 YYDKDF come from the germline V gene (reference sequence). The CDR3 DNA reads TGTGCCACCAGCAGAGATCCCCCGGCTAGCGTATCCAATGAGCAGTTCTTC. Amino acid sequence: CATSRDPPASVSNEQFF.

V is TRBV11-2 and J is TRBJ1-5; D uncertain. The CDR3 runs to 15 residues. Germline V gene lookup returns CDR1 SGHAT and CDR2 FQNNGV. The V end lost 0 bases, the J end lost 2 bases, and 8 bases lay between the germline ends. The CDR3 loop is CASSLDRSGNQPQHF. The DNA of the CDR3 is TGTGCCAGCAGCTTAGATCGGAGCGGCAATCAGCCCCAGCATTTT. Supplemented by reference TRBV11-2 and TRBJ1-5, the full variable domain reads EAGVAQSPRYKIIEKRQSVAFWCNPISGHATLYWYQQILGQGPKLLIQFQNNGVVDDSQLPKDRFSAERLKGVDSTLKIQPAKLEDSAVYLCASSLDRSGNQPQHFGDGTRLSIL.

CDR3 sequence: CASSLASSGAEAFF. The CDR3 nucleotides read TGTGCCAGCAGCTTAGCGAGTTCGGGGGCTGAAGCTTTCTTT. The V gene is TRBV7-9, the J gene TRBJ1-1; D might be TRBD1 (5 bases). Germline lookup yields CDR1 SEHNR and CDR2 FQNEAQ (reference sequence). The CDR3 loop spans 14 amino acids. The V end was cut by 0 bases, the J end by 6 bases, with 11 bases between.

CDR3 residues: CASSLVASNYGYTF. The DNA of the CDR3 is TGCGCCAGCAGCTTGGTTGCCAGTAACTATGGCTACACCTTC. The V call is TRBV5-1, the J call TRBJ1-2; D gene uncertain. Per germline, CDR1 SGHRS and CDR2 YFSETQ. V dropped 0 bases and J dropped 1 base, with 7 bases sitting between them. The CDR3 is 14 amino acids. Drawing the rest from reference TRBV5-1 and TRBJ1-2, the complete variable domain is KAGVTQTPRYLIKTRGQQVTLSCSPISGHRSVSWYQQTPGQGLQFLFEYFSETQRNKGNFPGRFSGRQFSNSRSEMNVSTLELGDSALYLCASSLVASNYGYTFGSGTRLTVV.

This chain joins TRBV6-5 and TRBJ2-1; 9 nucleotides agree with TRBD1. The germline V gene encodes CDR1 MNHEY and CDR2 SVGAGI. This CDR3 has 16 residues. Trimming cost V 0 bases and J 9 bases; bases outside gene matches: 9. The CDR3, as DNA: TGTGCCAGCAGTTACTCGAGGGGGACAGGGAATCGTGAGCAGTTCTTC. Translating it yields CASSYSRGTGNREQFF.

This chain links TRBV28 with TRBJ1-4; TRBD1 might be the D (6 bases). The CDR3 spans 16 residues. V was cut by 2 bases and J by 0 bases, with 10 bases left in between. Germline CDR1 is MDHEN and CDR2 is SYDVKM. The CDR3 DNA reads TGTGCCAGCAGTTTAGGGACACCAGCAACTAATGAAAAACTGTTTTTT. It is translated as CASSLGTPATNEKLFF. The complete variable domain, with remaining parts taken from reference TRBV28 and TRBJ1-4, reads DVKVTQSSRYLVKRTGEKVFLECVQDMDHENMFWYRQDPGLGLRLIYFSYDVKMKEKGDIPEGYSVSREKKERFSLILESASTNQTSMYLCASSLGTPATNEKLFFGSGTQLSVL.

CDR3 in amino acids: CASSKLEIINEQFF. The CDR3 coding sequence is TGTGCCAGCAGCAAACTAGAAATCATCAATGAGCAGTTCTTC. The rearrangement links TRBV6-2 or TRBV6-3 to TRBJ2-1, with a possible D match to TRBD2 (5 bases). V was cut by 6 bases and J by 6 bases, with 15 bases left in between. The CDR3 extends over 14 amino acids. Germline assignment: CDR1 MNHEY and CDR2 SVGEGT.